Following are 2 T cell receptor beta chains from one sample sequenced in a study of cytomegalovirus exposure and HLA in healthy donors. 13 Jbeta primers and 60 Vbeta primers were used for the PCR. Clones were read by immunoSEQ multiplex PCR, and TCRdb kept only the in-frame ones, dropping some. The sample contains 120,000 to 150,000 clones, around 84% of which appear only once. Sequencing was performed on PBMCs. The receptor source for this set is a boy aged 2 to 10 in good health and CMV-seronegative.

This clone showed up just a few times. The rearrangement uses TRBV6-5 and TRBJ2-5; D unclear. The germline CDR1 and CDR2 sequences are MNHEY and SVGAGI. CDR3 length equals 13 residues. V lost 4 bases and J 2 bases, leaving 8 bases between the germline ends. Here the CDR3 DNA reads TGTGCCAGCAGTTGGGCAGAGCAAGAGACCCAGTACTTC. This sequence encodes CASSWAEQETQYF.

In its sample, this clone was seen a few times. This chain joins TRBV7-9 and TRBJ1-2, with D perhaps matching TRBD1 (5 bases). CDR1 and CDR2 (germline): SEHNR, FQNEAQ (reference sequence). The CDR3 runs 13 residues. Between the trimmed V and J ends, which lost 4 bases and 6 bases, there was a span of 12 bases. The DNA for the CDR3 is TGTGCCAGCAGCTCCCCTTCAGGGCATGGCTACACCTTC. Translating gives CASSSPSGHGYTF.